This entry concerns a single TCR beta chain. Its antigen remains undetermined. From each donor, a roughly 2.5 ml peripheral blood sample was collected into PAXgene tubes and stored at -80 degrees C. Total RNA was isolated from whole blood with the PAXgene blood miRNA kit on an automated QIAcube, without T cell sorting. Peripheral blood from monozygotic twin pairs, either concordant or discordant for inflammatory bowel disease, underwent deep TCRalpha and TCRbeta repertoire profiling that used unique molecular barcoding. Smoking habits were recorded for all twin pairs, and individuals were classified as current, former or never smokers. This sample is drawn from a study of monozygotic twins with inflammatory bowel disease (dated by TCRdb to between 2017 and 2020). A note on the overall study: A total of some 30 monozygotic twin pairs were included in the full study, comprising nine German pairs (four IBD-concordant, five IBD-discordant) and 19 IBD-discordant Danish pairs. Each individual had, on average, about 151 000 unique TCRalpha sequences and 181 000 unique TCRbeta sequences available for analysis. Within discordant pairs, disease-associated traits were sought mainly by comparing IBD patients with their genetically identical healthy co-twins. Study-wide conclusions, independent of this receptor: A decrease in TCRbeta repertoire diversity, as measured by inverse Simpson index, was observed in IBD patients compared with their healthy co-twins. Compared with healthy twins, IBD patients had fewer clonotypes in common with other individuals, a difference most pronounced in patients showing signs of disease activity. The analysis was unable to tell different T cell subtypes apart. Concordant and discordant twins showed no difference in repertoire similarity, possibly because of limited statistical power. Differing immunosuppressive treatments among patients may have added background noise and inter-individual variability to the repertoires. The results gave no support for a single strong signal or clonotype linked to IBD.

Receptor amplification or capture employed 5' RACE. Each TCR library was prepared from about 4,000 ng of total RNA. For each sample, cDNA synthesis was carried out in eight separate reactions using SMARTScribe reverse transcriptase. During cDNA synthesis, unique molecular identifiers containing a 6-nucleotide sample barcode were introduced by template switching. Two nested PCRs of roughly 15 and 9 cycles amplified the TCRalpha and TCRbeta cDNA, and bead purification followed each PCR. Before amplification, the cDNA was treated with uracil DNA-glycosylase and purified using the QIAquick PCR purification kit. The second PCR added Illumina TruSeq-compatible adapters along with sample-specific barcodes. Library quality and concentration were assessed using TapeStation and Qubit, and approximately 5 ng of each library was pooled. The pooled libraries were sequenced with 2 x 100 bp reads and custom sequencing primers on an Illumina HiSeq2500 single-index Rapid Run. The paper's processing steps were these. MiGEC version 1.2.6 was used for UMI-based consensus assembly, which corrected PCR and sequencing errors. MiXCR version 2.1.1 was used for V(D)J alignment, clonotype assembly and CDR3 extraction. Normalisation of gene usage, clonotype sharing and MAIT/NKT TCR abundance was achieved by analysing the top 1000, 10 000 and 20 000 clonotypes per sample. Diversity was computed as the inverse Simpson index with the vegan R package after downsampling to 27 000 UMIs. Paired Mann-Whitney U tests on discordant twin pairs were used, with Benjamini-Hochberg multiple-testing correction. Once TCRdb had reprocessed the reads, it stored one entry per CDR3 protein sequence and supplied no DNA. These V and J calls are TCRdb output, not the study's own analysis. The sample's table covers over 35,000 distinct CDR3 sequences. The ten largest clones represent approximately 5.8% of the sample.

The CDR3 numbers 14 residues from cysteine through phenylalanine. No DNA is recorded. Sequences DFQATT (CDR1) and SNEGSKA (CDR2) are obtained from the germline V gene (reference sequence). This receptor was taken from a human donor with ulcerative colitis or Crohn's disease, or a healthy co-twin of an affected twin (not recorded which). The chain is encoded by TRBV20-1 joined to TRBJ2-2; no DNA is available, so the TRBD1 call from TCRdb remains unchecked. Sequencing input: blood. The CDR3 region has the sequence CSASTGDDTGDLFF.